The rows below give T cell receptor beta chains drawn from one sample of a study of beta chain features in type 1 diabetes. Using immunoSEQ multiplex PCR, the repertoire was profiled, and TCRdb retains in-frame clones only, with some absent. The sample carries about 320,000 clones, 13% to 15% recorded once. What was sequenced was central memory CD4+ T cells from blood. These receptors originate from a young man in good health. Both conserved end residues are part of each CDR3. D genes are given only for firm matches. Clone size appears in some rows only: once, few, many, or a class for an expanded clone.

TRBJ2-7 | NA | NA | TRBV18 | TGTGCCAGCTCACCAGGGGGTGACGAGCAGTACTTC | CASSPGGDEQYF
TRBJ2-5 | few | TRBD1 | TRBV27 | TGTGCCAGCAGCCTCGACAGGGGTGAGACCCAGTACTTC | CASSLDRGETQYF
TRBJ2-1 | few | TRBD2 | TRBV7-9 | TGTGCCAGCAGCTTACCCCTAGCGGGGGACTACAATGAGCAGTTCTTC | CASSLPLAGDYNEQFF
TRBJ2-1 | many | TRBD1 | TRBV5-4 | TGTGCCAGCAGCCCTAGCACGAGACCCGGGACAGGGGGCGCGAATGAGCAGTTCTTC | CASSPSTRPGTGGANEQFF
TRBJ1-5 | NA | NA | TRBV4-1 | TGCGCCAGCAGCCATATCGTCGCGAAGGGATATCAGCCCCAGCATTTT | CASSHIVAKGYQPQHF
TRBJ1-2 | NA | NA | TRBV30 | TGTGCCTGGAGAAAGGGTGGCTACACCTTC | CAWRKGGYTF
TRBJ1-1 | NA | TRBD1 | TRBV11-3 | TGTGCCAGCAGCTCGTTGACAGGGAGGATGAACACTGAAGCTTTCTTT | CASSSLTGRMNTEAFF
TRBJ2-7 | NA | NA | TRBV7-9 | TGTGCCAGCAGCACCGGAGGGCAGTCATCCTACGAGCAGTACTTC | CASSTGGQSSYEQYF
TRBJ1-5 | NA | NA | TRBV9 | TGTGCCAGCAGCGTAGAAGGTTTTCAGCCCCAGCATTTT | CASSVEGFQPQHF
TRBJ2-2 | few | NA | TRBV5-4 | TGTGCCAGCACCGCTGGGGGAGGAACGAACACCGGGGAGCTGTTTTTT | CASTAGGGTNTGELFF
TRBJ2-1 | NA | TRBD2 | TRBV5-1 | TGCGCCAGCAGCGGGGGTAGCGGGTCCTCCTACAATGAGCAGTTCTTC | CASSGGSGSSYNEQFF
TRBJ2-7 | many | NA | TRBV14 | TGTGCCAGCGCCCCCCCGGCGGTTTACGAGCAGTACTTC | CASAPPAVYEQYF
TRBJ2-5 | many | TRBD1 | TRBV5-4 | TGTGCCAGCAGCCGGGCCGGGACAGGGGGCGAGGGAGAGACCCAGTACTTC | CASSRAGTGGEGETQYF
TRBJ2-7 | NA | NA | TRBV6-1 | TGTGCCAGCAGACGGGCCGGCGAGCAGTACTTC | CASRRAGEQYF
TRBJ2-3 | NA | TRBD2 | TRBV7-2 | TGTGCCAGCAGCCTCCTCGGGGGGGCCGGGCGAGATACGCAGTATTTT | CASSLLGGAGRDTQYF
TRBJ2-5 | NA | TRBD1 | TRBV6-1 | TGTGCCAGCAGTGGGACAGGGCAAGAGACCCAGTACTTC | CASSGTGQETQYF
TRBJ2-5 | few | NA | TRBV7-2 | TGTGCCAGCAGCTTAGAAGCGGCACAAGAGACCCAGTACTTC | CASSLEAAQETQYF
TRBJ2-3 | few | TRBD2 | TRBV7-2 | TGTGCCAGCAGCCCAGGGACTAGCGGGACCACAGATACGCAGTATTTT | CASSPGTSGTTDTQYF
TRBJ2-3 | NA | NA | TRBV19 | TGTGCCACACAGGGGGGGAGCACAGATACGCAGTATTTT | CATQGGSTDTQYF
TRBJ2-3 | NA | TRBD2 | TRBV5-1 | TGCGCCAGCAGCCCTTATAGCGGGGGCACCACAGATACGCAGTATTTT | CASSPYSGGTTDTQYF
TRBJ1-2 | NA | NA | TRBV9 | TGTGCCAGCAGCGTAGAGGCAGGGTCTTATGGCTACACCTTC | CASSVEAGSYGYTF
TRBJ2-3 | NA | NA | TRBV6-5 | TGTGCCAGCAGCTTAGGCCACGGGGCCGCGGATACGCAGTATTTT | CASSLGHGAADTQYF
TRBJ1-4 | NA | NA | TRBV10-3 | TGTGCCAGCAGCTCTCATGAGACGAATGAAAAACTGTTTTTT | CASSSHETNEKLFF
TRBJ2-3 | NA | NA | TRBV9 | TGTGCCAGCAGCAAGGAGAACACAGATACGCAGTATTTT | CASSKENTDTQYF
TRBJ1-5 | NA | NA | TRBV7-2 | TGTGCCAGCAGCTTAGTAGGTAGCAATCAGCCCCAGCATTTT | CASSLVGSNQPQHF
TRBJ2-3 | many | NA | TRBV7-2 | TGTGCCAGCAGCTTATCCGGAGATACGCAGTATTTT | CASSLSGDTQYF
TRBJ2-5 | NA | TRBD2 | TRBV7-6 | TGTGCCAGCAGCCTATATAGCGGGATCCAAGAGACCCAGTACTTC | CASSLYSGIQETQYF
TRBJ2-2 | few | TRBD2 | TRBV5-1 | TGCGCCAGCAATGTCGGGGGGTCGGACCCTACGGAGCTGTTTTTT | CASNVGGSDPTELFF
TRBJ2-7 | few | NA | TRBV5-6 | TGTGCCAGCAGCCCTGGACAGCTTTACGAGCAGTACTTC | CASSPGQLYEQYF
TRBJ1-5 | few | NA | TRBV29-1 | TGCAGCGTGAGGGAGGGTAGCAATCAGCCCCAGCATTTT | CSVREGSNQPQHF
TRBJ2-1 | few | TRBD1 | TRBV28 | TGTGCCAGTCCTCCCTCCGGGACAGGGGGCGTGGAGCAGTTCTTC | CASPPSGTGGVEQFF
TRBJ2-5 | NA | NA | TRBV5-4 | TGTGCCAGCAGCACCTGGAACCAAGAGACCCAGTACTTC | CASSTWNQETQYF
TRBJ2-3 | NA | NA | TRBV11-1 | TGTGCCAGCAGCTTAGCGTCTACGGCCACAAATACGCAGTATTTT | CASSLASTATNTQYF
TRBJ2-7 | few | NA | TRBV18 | TGTGCCAGCTCACCTGGACAGCACTACGAGCAGTACTTC | CASSPGQHYEQYF
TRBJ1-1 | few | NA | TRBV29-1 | TGCAGCGGGATCAGGGGAGCCGGTGAAGCTTTCTTT | CSGIRGAGEAFF
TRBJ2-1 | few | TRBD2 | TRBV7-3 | TGTGCCAGCAGCTTGAGCGGGAGTCAAGGGCAGGAGCAGTTCTTC | CASSLSGSQGQEQFF
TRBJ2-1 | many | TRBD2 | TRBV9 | TGTGCCAGCAGCGCCCTAGCGGGGGATCACAATGAGCAGTTCTTC | CASSALAGDHNEQFF
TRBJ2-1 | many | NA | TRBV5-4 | TGTGCCAGCACGTTGGGTTCGAGCTCCTACAATGAGCAGTTCTTC | CASTLGSSSYNEQFF
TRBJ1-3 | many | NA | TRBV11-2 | TGTGCCAGCAGCGGCCTAAGGGAGTCTCCTGGAAACACCATATATTTT | CASSGLRESPGNTIYF
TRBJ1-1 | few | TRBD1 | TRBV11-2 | TGTGCCAGCAGCACGCACAGGGGAGGGGTACCTGAAGCTTTCTTT | CASSTHRGGVPEAFF
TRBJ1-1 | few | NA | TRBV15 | TGTGCCACCAGCCGCCATGGGGGGAAAGCTTTCTTT | CATSRHGGKAFF
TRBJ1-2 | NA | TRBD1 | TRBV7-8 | TGTGCCAGCAGCTTAGCCGCCCGGACAGGGAACTATGGCTACACCTTC | CASSLAARTGNYGYTF
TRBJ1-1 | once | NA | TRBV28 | TGTGCCAGCAGTTCGTCGAACACTGAAGCTTTCTTT | CASSSSNTEAFF
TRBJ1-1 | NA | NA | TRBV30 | TGTGCCTGGACCAGGACCAACACTGAAGCTTTCTTT | CAWTRTNTEAFF
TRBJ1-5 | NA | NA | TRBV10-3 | TGTGCCAGCAGCACAGGGTTGGGGCGTAATCAGCCCCAGCATTTT | CASSTGLGRNQPQHF
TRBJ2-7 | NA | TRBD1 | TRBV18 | TGTGCCAGCTCAGGCCTCGGACGGGACAGACCCTACGAGCAGTACTTC | CASSGLGRDRPYEQYF
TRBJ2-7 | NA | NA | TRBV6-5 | TGTGCCAGCATCTCATCGGGGGGCAGTACCTACGAGCAGTACTTC | CASISSGGSTYEQYF
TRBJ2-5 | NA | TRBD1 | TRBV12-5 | TGTGCTAGTGGTTCCGGACAGGGAGGAGAGACCCAGTACTTC | CASGSGQGGETQYF
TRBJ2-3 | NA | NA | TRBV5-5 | TGTGCCAGCAGCCTGGCTCGTCCCACAGATACGCAGTATTTT | CASSLARPTDTQYF
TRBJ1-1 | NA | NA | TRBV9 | TGTGCCAGCAGCGGAGAATTAGGAAGGACGAACACTGAAGCTTTCTTT | CASSGELGRTNTEAFF
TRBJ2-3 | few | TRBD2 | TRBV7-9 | TGTGCCAGCAGCCCTAGCGGAGCTAGCACAGATACGCAGTATTTT | CASSPSGASTDTQYF
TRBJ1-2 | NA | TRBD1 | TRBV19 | TGTGCCAGTCTTCAGAACACAGGGGGCGCCTTCAGTAGTGGCTACACCTTC | CASLQNTGGAFSSGYTF
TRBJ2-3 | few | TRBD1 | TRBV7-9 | TGTGCCAGCAGCCAAGACAGGGTGGCGGATACGCAGTATTTT | CASSQDRVADTQYF
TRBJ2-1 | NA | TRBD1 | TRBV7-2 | TGTGCCAGCAGCAATTATTGGGGACAGAACTACAATGAGCAGTTCTTC | CASSNYWGQNYNEQFF
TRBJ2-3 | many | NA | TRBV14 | TGTGCCAGCAGGGTTGGGGGCACAGATACGCAGTATTTT | CASRVGGTDTQYF
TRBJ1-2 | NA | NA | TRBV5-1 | TGCGCCAGCAGCTTGGAGAGGGTGAGGGATGGCTACACCTTC | CASSLERVRDGYTF
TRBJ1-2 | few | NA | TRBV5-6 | TGTGCCAGCAGCTCTGTAGCTAACTATGGCTACACCTTC | CASSSVANYGYTF
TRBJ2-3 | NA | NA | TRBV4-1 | TGCGCCAGCAGCCAAGATCCCAACTCAGATACGCAGTATTTT | CASSQDPNSDTQYF
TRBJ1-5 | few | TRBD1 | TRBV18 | TGTGCCAGCTCACCGGACAGGGGAAATCAGCCCCAGCATTTT | CASSPDRGNQPQHF